The subject of this entry is one T cell receptor (beta chain). Its antigen is as yet unknown. A junction boundary mismatches the germline segment, possibly from a read error. Here immunoSEQ multiplex PCR was the method, and the copy in TCRdb shows in-frame clones only, minus some. This sample carries several thousand clones, around four fifths of them seen once, and the ten largest clones take 25% to 35%. Time point in this sample: proximal margin of the surgical specimen (macroscopically non-inflamed). This sample stems from a study of T cell repertoires in ileal Crohn's disease. Across the study: Each sample's TCRB immunosequencing used around 500 nanograms of biopsy DNA. Study-wide findings and caveats: All patients with clonality above 26.8% had endoscopic recurrence. Active smokers at surgery had more clonal expansions than non-smokers.

Looked up from germline, CDR1 is SSHAT and CDR2 is FNYEAQ (reference sequence). The CDR3 consists of 13 residues. J is TRBJ2-1 and V is TRBV7-7, with a weak D call TRBD1 (6 bases). Source material: ileal tissue. The clonotype was recovered from an adult with Crohn's disease. CDR3 nucleotide sequence: TGTGCTAGCAGCTTAGCAGGGGTACGTGAGCAGTTCTTC. Protein sequence: CASSLAGVREQFF.